This T cell receptor (beta chain) was identified during a study of CD8 T cells in ankylosing spondylitis. Study outcomes and limitations: A TCR beta motif of under ten highly homologous variants appeared characteristic of ankylosing spondylitis blood. The authors reported significant enrichment of disease-linked clones in matched ankylosing spondylitis synovial fluid. There were earlier reports of some motif variants in reactive arthritis synovial fluid and blood.

The V and J ends lost 0 bases and 7 bases respectively, with 5 bases between them. The length of the CDR3 is 13 residues. Germline values: CDR1 SGHKS, CDR2 YYEKEE (reference sequence). Preparation of TCR beta libraries was done by quantitative 5'-RACE with molecular barcodes. TCRdb re-called the 5' RACE reads with MiXCR, one entry per CDR3 protein. Of a few hundred thousand distinct CDR3 sequences in the sample, 11% were seen once. For this clonotype: As yet, its antigen is unknown.

The chain employs TRBV5-5 and TRBJ1-6, with no clear D. The receptor was derived from a female donor with ankylosing spondylitis or in good health (not recorded which). The sample taken for sequencing was blood, either unsorted or a sorted T cell fraction (not recorded which). In DNA form, the CDR3 reads TGTGCCAGCAGCTTGGCCTCCAATTCACCCCTCCACTTT. Protein: CASSLASNSPLHF.